The entry below gives a single TCR beta chain sequence along with its context. Antigen unknown. Deep level was the assay's run setting. Data came from immunoSEQ multiplex PCR; TCRdb stores just in-frame clones and leaves some out. The table lists under 2.5 million clones, less than 95% of them singletons. This entry comes from a study of shared clonotypes between healthy human individuals. Germline CDR1 reads GTSNPN; CDR2 reads SVGIG (reference sequence). V was shortened by 4 bases and J by 4 bases, with 20 bases between the two germline ends. The CDR3 is made up of 16 amino acids. Broader study findings: How much donors shared clonotypes was expected to be affected by sequencing depth.

The study drew all its donors from Caucasian adults living in Nashville, Tennessee. J is TRBJ1-3 and V is TRBV30; D unclear. The sequence was collected from a young man in good health. Some clones in this sample may be carry-over from other donors' samples. The material sequenced was naive CD4+ T cells from PBMCs. Documented subset: CD45RA+ positively selected. CDR3 coding DNA: TGTGCCTGGATAAAGGAGGCGGGAGCGGACGGAAACACCATATATTTT. Translation: CAWIKEAGADGNTIYF.